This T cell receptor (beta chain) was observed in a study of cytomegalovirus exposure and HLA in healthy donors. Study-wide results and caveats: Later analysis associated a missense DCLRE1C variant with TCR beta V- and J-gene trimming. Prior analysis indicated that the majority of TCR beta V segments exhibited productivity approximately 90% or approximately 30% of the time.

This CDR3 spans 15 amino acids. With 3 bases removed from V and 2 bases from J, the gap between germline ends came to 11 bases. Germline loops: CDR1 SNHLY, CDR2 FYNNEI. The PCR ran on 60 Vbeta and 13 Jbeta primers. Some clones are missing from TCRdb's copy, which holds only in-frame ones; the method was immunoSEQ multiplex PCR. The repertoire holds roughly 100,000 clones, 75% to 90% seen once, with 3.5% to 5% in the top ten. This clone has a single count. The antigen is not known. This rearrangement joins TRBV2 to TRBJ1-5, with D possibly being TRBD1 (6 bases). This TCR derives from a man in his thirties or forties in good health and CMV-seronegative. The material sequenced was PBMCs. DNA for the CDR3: TGTGCCAGCAGTGACATACAGGGCGGCAATCAGCCCCAGCATTTT. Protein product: CASSDIQGGNQPQHF.